This entry is about one T cell receptor beta chain. The target antigen is unknown. Repertoires were generated with immunoSEQ multiplex PCR, while TCRdb's copy carries only in-frame clones and drops some. This sample yields around 3,000 clones, of which 60% to 75% are seen a single time; 4% to 5.5% belongs to the top ten. V trimming: 0 bases; J trimming: 3 bases; junction bases outside the gene matches: 9. CDR1 and CDR2 from the germline V gene are SQVTM and ANQGSEA. The CDR3 sequence is 17 residues long. This record comes from a study of immune cell composition in non-small cell lung cancer. Study-wide results and caveats: Squamous carcinomas (75%) more often had tumour-associated clones >0.5% than adenocarcinomas (around 33%).

Normal lung sampling was at least 3 cm from the tumour, as distant as possible. The sample comprised non-adjacent lung tissue. This rearrangement joins TRBV29-1 to TRBJ2-3; 10 nucleotides agree with TRBD1. The sequence came from a human donor with non-small cell lung cancer. The chain's CDR3 is CSVEDVPGQGITDTQYF. The CDR3 coding sequence is TGCAGCGTTGAAGATGTCCCGGGACAGGGGATTACAGATACGCAGTATTTT.